These 29 T cell receptor beta chains were sequenced from one sample in a study of CD8+ T cells in alopecia areata listed by TCRdb under 2018. In light of the paper, this sample's time point label describes: about four weeks on oral tofacitinib. The treatment or condition tag for this specimen amounts to: oral pan-JAK inhibitor, 5-10 mg twice daily. Library generation was performed with the immunoSEQ multiplex PCR assay. RNA was extracted from all samples and reverse transcribed into cDNA as template for TCR sequencing. The immuneACCESS repertoire file appears here via TCRdb, limited to in-frame rearrangements. These files lack a portion of the clones; in checked studies, under half of the deficit traces to unresolved V genes, and the cause of the others is not known. In this sample the table shows 98,000 or so clones, more than 55% of which occur a single time. The top ten clones comprise around 16% of the sample.

The specimen was CD8+ T cells sorted from blood, collected at week 4, from a patient treated with tofacitinib. These receptor sequences come from a human donor with alopecia areata.

The gene calls are TRBV7-9 and TRBJ1-2; 9 nucleotides align to TRBD1. Germline V gives CDR1 SEHNR, CDR2 FQNEAQ (reference sequence). This CDR3 spans 16 amino acids. Losses at the gene ends were 5 bases for V and 6 bases for J; bases not matched to a gene: 13. The CDR3 is CASSPGLTGGTNGYTF. The DNA of the CDR3 is TGTGCCAGCAGCCCGGGCCTGACAGGGGGGACGAATGGCTACACCTTC.

This clone was counted many times. V gene TRBV7-9 combines with J gene TRBJ2-5, with 9 positions matching TRBD2. Germline assignment: CDR1 SEHNR and CDR2 FQNEAQ (reference sequence). V lost 3 bases to trimming and J lost 1 base; unmatched junction nucleotides: 3. CDR3 length equals 15 residues. The DNA of the CDR3 is TGTGCCAGCAGCTTTGGCGGGGGGGCCCAAGAGACCCAGTACTTC. Translation gives CASSFGGGAQETQYF.

The rearrangement links TRBV18 to TRBJ1-2; D is undetermined. Deletions cut 4 bases from V and 5 bases from J, with 20 bases between. This CDR3 spans 16 amino acids. Germline V gene data show CDR1 as KGHSH and CDR2 as LQKENI. For the CDR3, the DNA is TGTGCCAGCTCACTTTACATGGACCGGGCCCTGTATGGCTACACCTTC. It encodes CASSLYMDRALYGYTF.

This clone was observed a few times. The genes are TRBV2 and TRBJ2-1; 11 bases map to TRBD2. Germline values: CDR1 SNHLY, CDR2 FYNNEI. This CDR3 contains 18 residues. V dropped 6 bases and J dropped 9; count of bases not matched to a gene: 19. The CDR3 loop reads CASSLRLAGFIPHSEQFF. The CDR3 bases are TGTGCCAGCAGCCTAAGACTAGCGGGATTCATTCCCCACAGTGAGCAGTTCTTC.

This clone was seen more than once but under ten times. The chain employs TRBV4-1 and TRBJ2-1; 13 nucleotides agree with TRBD2. J was trimmed by 7 bases and V by 1 base; bases with no gene match: 4. The germline CDR1 and CDR2 sequences are MGHRA and YSYEKL. The CDR3 spans 16 residues. The CDR3 DNA reads TGCGCCAGCAGCCAAGCTAGGACTAGCGGGAGAAATGAGCAGTTCTTC. Translated: CASSQARTSGRNEQFF.

The chain couples TRBV2 to TRBJ1-4; D gene ambiguous. The CDR3 has 17 amino acids. Germline values: CDR1 SNHLY, CDR2 FYNNEI. V lost 2 bases and J lost 2, with 15 bases in between. The CDR3 nucleotides read TGTGCCAGCAGTGAATGGCGGACGGCGGTTACTAATGAAAAACTGTTTTTT. Its translation: CASSEWRTAVTNEKLFF.

The chain combines TRBV7-6 with TRBJ2-1; 8 nucleotides agree with TRBD2. Looked up from germline, CDR1 is SGHVS and CDR2 is FNYEAQ. The CDR3 runs to 14 residues. With 3 bases clipped from V and 5 bases from J, the junction kept 3 bases outside the gene matches. Written as DNA, the CDR3 is TGTGCCAGCAGCTTGGGGACTAGAAACAATGAGCAGTTCTTC. Amino acids: CASSLGTRNNEQFF.

The chain couples TRBV7-6 to TRBJ2-3; no reliable D call. V shed 6 bases and J shed 2 bases, with 9 bases lying between them. This CDR3 contains 13 residues. Germline CDR1 and CDR2: SGHVS and FNYEAQ. The CDR3 coding sequence is TGTGCCAGCAGGGACCTCCCCACAGATACGCAGTATTTT. Translation gives CASRDLPTDTQYF.

For the CDR3, the DNA is TGCAGCGTGGGAATCTCACACTCTGGAAACACCATATATTTT. Translating it yields CSVGISHSGNTIYF. The chain uses TRBV29-1 and TRBJ1-3; D remains ambiguous. CDR3 length: 14 residues. Trimming left V 6 bases short and J 0 bases short, with 12 bases between. Germline CDR1 and CDR2: SQVTM and ANQGSEA.

The J gene is TRBJ2-3, the V gene TRBV27; 11 bases are shared with TRBD2. Germline V gives CDR1 MNHEY, CDR2 SMNVEV (reference sequence). V was clipped by 5 bases and J by 2 bases; unmatched bases: 12. CDR3 length: 18 residues. The CDR3 region has the DNA TGTGCCAGCAGTCTAGTAGCGGGAGGGCTCCTAGACACAGATACGCAGTATTTT. Translation: CASSLVAGGLLDTDTQYF.

The V gene is TRBV19, the J gene TRBJ1-5, with TRBD1 identical over 8 bases. V was clipped by 7 bases and J by 2 bases; unmatched bases: 7. The germline gives CDR1 LNHDA, CDR2 SQIVND (reference sequence). CDR3 length: 15 amino acids. The CDR3 DNA follows: TGTGCCAGTACGCCGGACAGGGATGGCAATCAGCCCCAGCATTTT. Its protein product is CASTPDRDGNQPQHF.

The chain uses TRBV27 and TRBJ1-5, with 8 bases aligning to TRBD1. The CDR3 runs to 17 residues. Germline CDR1 and CDR2: MNHEY and SMNVEV (reference sequence). V lost 6 bases to trimming and J lost 0 bases; unmatched junction nucleotides: 10. CDR3 nucleotide sequence: TGTGCCAGCAGCTCCGGGACAGGCTTATATAGCAATCAGCCCCAGCATTTT. This codes for CASSSGTGLYSNQPQHF.

This clone was seen a handful of times. This chain uses TRBV4-1 with TRBJ2-7, with D maybe TRBD1 (6 bases). The germline V and J ends were trimmed by 2 bases and 8 bases, with 16 bases remaining between them. This CDR3 is built from 14 residues. Germline V gives CDR1 MGHRA, CDR2 YSYEKL. DNA of the CDR3: TGCGCCAGCAGCCAACCCGGGTGGGGGACACAGCAGTACTTC. It codes for CASSQPGWGTQQYF.

This clone appeared a single time. The V and J genes are TRBV4-1 and TRBJ1-4; D not certain. The CDR3 runs 15 residues. Trimming shortened V by 0 bases and J by 3 bases, and 8 bases separated the two germline ends. Germline assignment: CDR1 MGHRA and CDR2 YSYEKL. CDR3 in amino acids: CASSQEGRANEKLFF. CDR3 nucleotide sequence: TGCGCCAGCAGCCAAGAAGGGAGGGCTAATGAAAAACTGTTTTTT.

The J gene is TRBJ1-3, the V gene TRBV7-8, with 7 positions matching TRBD1. This CDR3 spans 17 amino acids. Germline assignment: CDR1 SGHVS and CDR2 FQNEAQ. Trimming cost V 5 bases and J 2 bases; bases outside gene matches: 12. DNA of the CDR3: TGTGCCAGCAGCACCATACGGACAGGTGGTACTGGAAACACCATATATTTT. Translating gives CASSTIRTGGTGNTIYF.

This clone was observed once. The chain links TRBV4-1 to TRBJ2-2; 9 bases line up with TRBD1. Germline assignment: CDR1 MGHRA and CDR2 YSYEKL. V lost 2 bases to trimming and J lost 5 bases; unmatched junction nucleotides: 3. The CDR3 runs to 15 residues. The DNA of the CDR3 is TGCGCCAGCAGCCAAACGGGACAGGGAACCGGGGAGCTGTTTTTT. Its protein is CASSQTGQGTGELFF.

This clone showed up just a few times. The chain combines TRBV27 with TRBJ2-3; either TRBD1 or TRBD2 may fit D (5 bases each). This CDR3 is built from 16 residues. Looked up from germline, CDR1 is MNHEY and CDR2 is SMNVEV (reference sequence). V was clipped by 5 bases and J by 2 bases, with 17 bases between them. The CDR3: CASSLLGTHDTDTQYF. CDR3 nucleotide sequence: TGTGCCAGCAGTCTCCTCGGGACCCACGACACAGATACGCAGTATTTT.

The rearrangement links TRBV15 to TRBJ2-7; 11 positions agree with TRBD2. After removal of 0 bases from V and 5 bases from J, the junction contained 12 bases not matched to a gene. This CDR3 comprises 18 residues. Per the germline V gene, CDR1 is LNHNV and CDR2 is YYDKDF (reference sequence). CDR3 DNA sequence: TGTGCCACCAGCAGAGATCGGGGAACTAGCGGGGGCCCCCACGAGCAGTACTTC. It encodes CATSRDRGTSGGPHEQYF.

The chain joins TRBV4-3 to TRBJ2-7; a weak D match, TRBD2 (6 bases). Trimming stripped 4 bases from V and 3 bases from J, with 13 bases between. The CDR3 spans 14 residues. Looked up from germline, CDR1 is LGHNA and CDR2 is YSLEER. In nucleotides, the CDR3 is TGCGCCAGCAGCCCTCAGCGGGCTTACTACGAGCAGTACTTC. Translating gives CASSPQRAYYEQYF.

The chain joins TRBV7-9 to TRBJ2-2; 12 bases align to TRBD1. Germline V gene lookup returns CDR1 SEHNR and CDR2 FQNEAQ (reference sequence). The CDR3 totals 19 residues. Trimming removed 1 base from V and 4 bases from J; junction bases left unmatched: 10. CDR3: CASSLGPRGQGATTGELFF. The CDR3 bases are TGTGCCAGCAGCTTAGGCCCCAGGGGACAGGGGGCGACCACCGGGGAGCTGTTTTTT.

This clone has just one count. CDR3 residues: CASSRAGGTDTQYF. CDR3 in DNA: TGCGCCAGCAGCAGGGCAGGGGGCACAGATACGCAGTATTTT. The chain combines TRBV5-1 with TRBJ2-3; D is possibly TRBD1 (6 bases). The germline CDR1 and CDR2 sequences are SGHRS and YFSETQ. Trimming took off 4 bases at V and 1 base at J, with 10 bases between the two ends. The CDR3 runs to 14 residues.

The chain joins TRBV19 to TRBJ2-1; TRBD2 matches at 9 bases. CDR3 size: 14 residues. After removal of 4 bases from V and 8 bases from J, the junction contained 6 bases not matched to a gene. Germline V gives CDR1 LNHDA, CDR2 SQIVND (reference sequence). The CDR3 loop reads CASSRAGGVDEQFF. CDR3 bases: TGTGCCAGTAGTAGAGCGGGAGGTGTCGATGAGCAGTTCTTC.

The V call is TRBV6-5, the J call TRBJ2-7; D call uncertain. Trimming shortened V by 5 bases and J by 1 base, and 12 bases separated the two germline ends. The CDR3 contains 14 residues. Per germline, CDR1 MNHEY and CDR2 SVGAGI. The CDR3 is CASSLTQSSYEQYF. In DNA, the CDR3 is TGTGCCAGCAGTCTCACCCAGTCTTCCTACGAGCAGTACTTC.

This clone was recorded at least ten times. The V gene is TRBV27, the J gene TRBJ1-1; D is perhaps TRBD1 (6 bases). This CDR3 spans 15 amino acids. The germline CDR1 and CDR2 sequences are MNHEY and SMNVEV (reference sequence). V lost 5 bases and J lost 3, with 16 bases in between. The DNA for the CDR3 is TGTGCCAGCAGTCCTTCGACAGGCACCTACACTGAAGCTTTCTTT. It codes for CASSPSTGTYTEAFF.

V usage is TRBV7-8 and J usage is TRBJ2-5, with TRBD2 matching over 14 bases. V shed 5 bases, J shed 4 bases, and the junction held 6 bases outside the gene matches. This CDR3 is 16 amino acids long. Looked up from germline, CDR1 is SGHVS and CDR2 is FQNEAQ. The CDR3 region is CASSLRLAGGRETQYF. DNA for the CDR3: TGTGCCAGCAGCCTGAGACTAGCGGGGGGGCGAGAGACCCAGTACTTC.

The chain links TRBV5-6 to TRBJ1-2; D ambiguous. This CDR3 spans 13 amino acids. CDR1 is SGHDT and CDR2 is YYEEEE in the germline V gene. Trimming pared 4 bases from V and 2 bases from J, leaving 9 bases between. The CDR3 loop reads CASSPSGNYGYTF. CDR3 nucleotides: TGTGCCAGCAGCCCATCGGGGAACTATGGCTACACCTTC.

The chain recombines TRBV4-1 with TRBJ1-2; 7 bases are shared with TRBD1. The CDR3 sequence is 15 residues long. Losses at the gene ends were 1 base for V and 3 bases for J; bases not matched to a gene: 5. Germline-derived CDR1 and CDR2 are MGHRA and YSYEKL. This chain's CDR3 is CASSQVGTVDYGYTF. In nucleotides, the CDR3 is TGCGCCAGCAGCCAAGTCGGGACAGTGGACTATGGCTACACCTTC.

The gene calls are TRBV14 and TRBJ1-5; D gene uncertain. Deletions cut 3 bases from V and 0 bases from J, with 9 bases between. There are 15 residues in the CDR3. CDR1 and CDR2 (germline): SGHDN, FVKESK. CDR3 bases: TGTGCCAGCAGCCATGGAAGGAATAGCAATCAGCCCCAGCATTTT. As protein: CASSHGRNSNQPQHF.

This clone was seen just once. V and J are TRBV13 and TRBJ1-1, with 9 bases that match TRBD1. J was trimmed by 4 bases and V by 5 bases; bases with no gene match: 11. Per germline, CDR1 PRHDT and CDR2 FYEKMQ (reference sequence). This CDR3 spans 16 amino acids. The chain's CDR3 is CASSPVPGQGPTEAFF. The CDR3 DNA reads TGTGCCAGCAGCCCCGTCCCGGGACAGGGACCCACTGAAGCTTTCTTT.